This entry features one TCR beta chain sequence. Its cognate antigen is unknown. This record comes from a study of cytomegalovirus exposure and HLA in healthy donors. The PCR was carried out with 60 Vbeta primers and 13 Jbeta primers. Clones were sequenced by immunoSEQ multiplex PCR, and TCRdb holds only the in-frame ones, with some missing. The sample shows 150,000 or so clones, approximately 78% of them seen only once. Germline lookup yields CDR1 LNHNV and CDR2 YYDKDF (reference sequence). CDR3 length: 17 amino acids. V lost 0 bases and J lost 0, with 12 bases in between. Study-wide results and limits: Segments of the TCR beta V type were, in most cases, productive about 90% or about 30% of the time in an earlier analysis. The study flagged about 150 TCR beta chains as cytomegalovirus-associated. Information on immune exposure was restricted to one variable (CMV serostatus). TCR beta V- and J-gene trimming was later associated with a missense DCLRE1C variant.

The V call is TRBV15, the J call TRBJ1-3; D ambiguous. Sequencing was performed on PBMCs. This clonotype was sampled from a young man in good health and CMV-seropositive. The CDR3: CATSRDGAWSSGNTIYF. CDR3 coding DNA: TGTGCCACCAGCAGAGATGGAGCGTGGAGCTCTGGAAACACCATATATTTT.